One and the same sample provided the 8 T cell receptor beta chains below, sequenced in a study of cytomegalovirus exposure and HLA in healthy donors. PCR amplification relied on 60 Vbeta primers (plus 13 Jbeta primers). The table came from immunoSEQ multiplex PCR; TCRdb's copy has only in-frame clones and leaves some out. The table includes about 220,000 clones, 82% detected once. The sequenced material came from PBMCs. The receptors originated from a woman aged 40 to 50 in good health and CMV-seropositive.

The genes are TRBV10-2 and TRBJ1-1; 10 nucleotides match TRBD1. CDR1 WSHSY and CDR2 SAAADI come from the germline V gene. The CDR3 sequence is 13 residues long. The V segment lost 6 bases and the J segment 3 bases; nucleotides outside the gene matches: 1. The CDR3 region has the DNA TGCGCCAGCAGGACAGGGGGCCACACTGAAGCTTTCTTT. Its protein product is CASRTGGHTEAFF.

This clone was seen only a few times. J is TRBJ2-1 and V is TRBV29-1; D unresolved. V was pared by 0 bases and J by 12 bases, with 18 bases between. The CDR3 has 14 amino acids. Germline V gives CDR1 SQVTM, CDR2 ANQGSEA. The CDR3 loop is CSVEDVSRNYGQFF. In DNA form, the CDR3 reads TGCAGCGTTGAAGATGTGTCCCGTAACTACGGGCAGTTCTTC.

The chain links TRBV5-1 to TRBJ2-5; 13 nucleotides agree with TRBD2. The CDR3 is made up of 16 amino acids. Unmatched junction bases numbered 4, after V lost 0 bases and J lost 5 bases. Germline CDR1 is SGHRS and CDR2 is YFSETQ. DNA for the CDR3: TGCGCCAGCAGCTTGGAAACTAGCGGGAGGGGGGAGACCCAGTACTTC. This codes for CASSLETSGRGETQYF. The variable domain in full, completed from reference TRBV5-1 and TRBJ2-5, reads KAGVTQTPRYLIKTRGQQVTLSCSPISGHRSVSWYQQTPGQGLQFLFEYFSETQRNKGNFPGRFSGRQFSNSRSEMNVSTLELGDSALYLCASSLETSGRGETQYFGPGTRLLVL.

This chain links TRBV9 with TRBJ1-1; 8 nucleotides agree with TRBD1. Per the germline V gene, CDR1 is SGDLS and CDR2 is YYNGEE. The CDR3 runs 15 residues. The ends lost 2 bases at V and 0 bases at J; junction bases unmatched: 3. The CDR3 sequence: CASSVTGVMNTEAFF. As DNA, the CDR3 is TGTGCCAGCAGCGTGACAGGGGTCATGAACACTGAAGCTTTCTTT.

As for this clone: Relative to the germline gene, one junction end is altered; a read error may explain this. The V and J genes are TRBV19 and TRBJ2-4; D is undetermined. Germline V gene sequence: CDR1 LNHDA, CDR2 SQIVND (reference sequence). The CDR3 loop spans 13 amino acids. CDR3 residues: CASSIDGESIRYF. The CDR3 nucleotides are TGTGCCAGTAGTATAGATGGAGAGAGCATTCGGTACTTC.

The chain carries TRBV18 and TRBJ1-1; tentative D call: TRBD1 (5 bases). Germline CDR1 and CDR2: KGHSH and LQKENI. This CDR3 is built from 14 residues. The V gene lost 1 base and the J gene lost 5 bases, with 11 bases spanning the gap. CDR3 protein: CASSPQSGQTEAFF. DNA of the CDR3: TGTGCCAGCTCACCACAATCAGGGCAGACTGAAGCTTTCTTT.

The chain uses TRBV4-1 and TRBJ1-2; D gene ambiguous. Trimming took 1 base from V and 0 from J, leaving 9 bases between them. Germline-derived CDR1 and CDR2 are MGHRA and YSYEKL. There are 15 residues in the CDR3. The CDR3 DNA follows: TGCGCCAGCAGCCAAGCCGGGGTCTCTAACTATGGCTACACCTTC. Translated, it gives CASSQAGVSNYGYTF.

The chain employs TRBV9 and TRBJ2-1, with 9 bases fitting TRBD2. The V and J ends lost 0 bases and 4 bases, in that order; junction bases with no gene match: 17. The CDR3 is 20 residues long. In germline, CDR1 is SGDLS, CDR2 YYNGEE. The CDR3 is CASSVGSTIAGVGRYNEQFF. The CDR3, as DNA: TGTGCCAGCAGCGTAGGGAGTACTATAGCGGGAGTAGGTAGGTACAATGAGCAGTTCTTC.